The TCR beta chain described here comes from a study of cytomegalovirus exposure and HLA in healthy donors. Whole-study results and caveats: In a later analysis, a missense DCLRE1C variant was linked to TCR beta V- and J-gene trimming.

J gave up 2 bases and V 4 bases, and 4 bases lay outside the gene matches. The CDR3 loop spans 16 amino acids. Germline V gene data show CDR1 as SGDLS and CDR2 as YYNGEE. This clone appeared once. Its antigen is as yet unknown. The PCR contained 60 Vbeta and 13 Jbeta primers. Generated by immunoSEQ multiplex PCR, the TCRdb table keeps only in-frame clones and is missing some. This table holds about 210,000 clones, about 88% found once. Though probably carrying unrecorded immune exposures, donors were nominally healthy at sampling. The genes are TRBV9 and TRBJ2-2; 11 bases map to TRBD2. This clonotype was obtained from a woman in her twenties or thirties in good health and CMV-seronegative. What was sequenced was PBMCs. The DNA of the CDR3 is TGTGCCAGCAGCTCACGACTAGCGGGAAACACCGGGGAGCTGTTTTTT. Its translation: CASSSRLAGNTGELFF.